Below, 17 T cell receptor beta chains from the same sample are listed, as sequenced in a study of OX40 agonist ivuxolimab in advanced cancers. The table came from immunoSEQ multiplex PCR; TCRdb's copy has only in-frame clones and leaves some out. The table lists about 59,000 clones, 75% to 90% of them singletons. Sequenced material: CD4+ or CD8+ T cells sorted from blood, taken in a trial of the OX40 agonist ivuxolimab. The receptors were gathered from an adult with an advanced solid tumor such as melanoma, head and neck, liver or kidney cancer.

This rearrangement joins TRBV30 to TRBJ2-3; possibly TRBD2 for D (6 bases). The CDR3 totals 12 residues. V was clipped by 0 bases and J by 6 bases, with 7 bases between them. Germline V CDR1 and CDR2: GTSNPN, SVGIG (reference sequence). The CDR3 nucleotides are TGTGCCTGGAGTGTACGGGGGGATACGCAGTATTTT. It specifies CAWSVRGDTQYF.

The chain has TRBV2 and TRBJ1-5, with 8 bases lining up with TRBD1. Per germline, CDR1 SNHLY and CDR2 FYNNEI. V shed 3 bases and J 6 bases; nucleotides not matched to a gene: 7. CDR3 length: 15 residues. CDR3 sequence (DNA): TGTGCCAGCAGTGATGGGCAGGGGGCCTTTCAGCCCCAGCATTTT. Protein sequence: CASSDGQGAFQPQHF. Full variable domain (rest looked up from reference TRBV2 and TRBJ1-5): EPEVTQTPSHQVTQMGQEVILRCVPISNHLYFYWYRQILGQKVEFLVSFYNNEISEKSEIFDDQFSVERPDGSNFTLKIRSTKLEDSAMYFCASSDGQGAFQPQHFGDGTRLSIL.

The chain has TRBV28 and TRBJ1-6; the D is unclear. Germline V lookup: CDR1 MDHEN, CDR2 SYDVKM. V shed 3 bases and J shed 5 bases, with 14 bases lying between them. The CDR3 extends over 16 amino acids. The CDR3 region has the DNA TGTGCCAGCAGTTTGTTTAGAGGGCCTAATAATTCACCCCTCCACTTT. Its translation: CASSLFRGPNNSPLHF.

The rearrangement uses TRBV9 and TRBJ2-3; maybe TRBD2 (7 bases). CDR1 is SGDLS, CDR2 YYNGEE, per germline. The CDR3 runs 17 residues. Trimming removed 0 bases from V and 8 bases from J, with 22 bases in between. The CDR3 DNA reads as TGTGCCAGCAGCGTAGCGGCGGGGGCAACTGTTTGGGGTACGCAGTATTTT. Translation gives CASSVAAGATVWGTQYF.

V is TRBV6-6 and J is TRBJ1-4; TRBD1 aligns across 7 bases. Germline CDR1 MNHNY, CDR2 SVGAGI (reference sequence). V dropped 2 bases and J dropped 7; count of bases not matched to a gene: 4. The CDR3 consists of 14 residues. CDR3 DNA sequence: TGTGCCAGCAGTTACGGGACAGAGGGTGAAAAACTGTTTTTT. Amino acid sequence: CASSYGTEGEKLFF.

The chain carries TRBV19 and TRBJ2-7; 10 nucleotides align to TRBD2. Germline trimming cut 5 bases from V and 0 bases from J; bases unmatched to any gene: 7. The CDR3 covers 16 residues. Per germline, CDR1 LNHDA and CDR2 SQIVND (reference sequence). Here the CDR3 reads CASSRRASGSSYEQYF. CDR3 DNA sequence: TGTGCCAGTAGTCGGAGAGCTAGCGGGAGCTCCTACGAGCAGTACTTC.

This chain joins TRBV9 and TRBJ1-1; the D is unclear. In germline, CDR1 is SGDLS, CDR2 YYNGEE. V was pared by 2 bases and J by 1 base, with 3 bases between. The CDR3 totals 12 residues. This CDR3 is CASSVENTEAFF. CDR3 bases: TGTGCCAGCAGCGTGGAGAACACTGAAGCTTTCTTT.

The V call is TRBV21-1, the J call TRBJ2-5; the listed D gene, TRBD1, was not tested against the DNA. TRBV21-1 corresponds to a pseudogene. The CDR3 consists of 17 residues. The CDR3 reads CASRDLAGNSFNETQYF. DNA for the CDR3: TGTGCCAGCAGGGATCTGGCAGGGAATTCTTTCAACGAGACCCAGTACTTC.

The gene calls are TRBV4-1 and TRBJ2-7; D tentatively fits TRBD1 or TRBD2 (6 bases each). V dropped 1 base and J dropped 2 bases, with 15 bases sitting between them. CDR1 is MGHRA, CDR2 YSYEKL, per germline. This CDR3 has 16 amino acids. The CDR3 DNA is TGCGCCAGCAGCCAAGCTCCGGTCGGGGGCCCCTACGAGCAGTACTTC. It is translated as CASSQAPVGGPYEQYF.

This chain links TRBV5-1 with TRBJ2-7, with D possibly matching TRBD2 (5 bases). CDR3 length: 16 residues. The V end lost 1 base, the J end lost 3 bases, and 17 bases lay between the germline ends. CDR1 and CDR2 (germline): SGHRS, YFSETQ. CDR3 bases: TGCGCCAGCAGCTTGATTTCTACGAGGGTAGGCTACGAGCAGTACTTC. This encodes CASSLISTRVGYEQYF.

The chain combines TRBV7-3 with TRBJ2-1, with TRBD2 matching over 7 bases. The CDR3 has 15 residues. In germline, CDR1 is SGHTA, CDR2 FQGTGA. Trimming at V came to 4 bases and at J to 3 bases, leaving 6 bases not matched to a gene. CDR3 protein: CASSSSSGGYNEQFF. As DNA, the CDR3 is TGTGCCAGCAGCTCCTCTAGCGGAGGCTACAATGAGCAGTTCTTC.

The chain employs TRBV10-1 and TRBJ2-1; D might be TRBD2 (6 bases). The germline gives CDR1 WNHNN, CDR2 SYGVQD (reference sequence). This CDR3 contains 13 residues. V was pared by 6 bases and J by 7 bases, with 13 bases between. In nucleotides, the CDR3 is TGCGCCAGCAGCCCTAGCGCGGGGAATGAGCAGTTCTTC. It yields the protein CASSPSAGNEQFF.

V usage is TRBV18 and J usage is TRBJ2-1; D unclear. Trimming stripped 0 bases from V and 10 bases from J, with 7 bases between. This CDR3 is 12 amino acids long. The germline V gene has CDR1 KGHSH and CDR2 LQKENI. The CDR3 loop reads CASSPPLVEQFF. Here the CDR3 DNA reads TGTGCCAGCTCACCACCGTTAGTCGAGCAGTTCTTC.

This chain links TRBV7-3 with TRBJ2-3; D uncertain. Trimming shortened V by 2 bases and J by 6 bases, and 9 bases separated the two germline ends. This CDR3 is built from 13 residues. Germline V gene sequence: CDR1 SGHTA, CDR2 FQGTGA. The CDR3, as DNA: TGTGCCAGCAGCTTATCGGCACTCGATACGCAGTATTTT. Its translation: CASSLSALDTQYF.

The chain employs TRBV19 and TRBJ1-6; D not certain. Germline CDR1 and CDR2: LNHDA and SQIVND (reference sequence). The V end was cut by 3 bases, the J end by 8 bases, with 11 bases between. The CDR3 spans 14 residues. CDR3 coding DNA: TGTGCCAGTAGTATCCAGGCCGCGGATTCACCCCTCCACTTT. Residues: CASSIQAADSPLHF.

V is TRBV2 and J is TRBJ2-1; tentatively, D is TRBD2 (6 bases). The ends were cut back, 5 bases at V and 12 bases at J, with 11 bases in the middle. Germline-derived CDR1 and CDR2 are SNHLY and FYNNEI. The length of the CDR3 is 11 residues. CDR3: CASSSGSGQFF. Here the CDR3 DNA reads TGTGCCAGCAGTTCCGGGAGTGGGCAGTTCTTC.

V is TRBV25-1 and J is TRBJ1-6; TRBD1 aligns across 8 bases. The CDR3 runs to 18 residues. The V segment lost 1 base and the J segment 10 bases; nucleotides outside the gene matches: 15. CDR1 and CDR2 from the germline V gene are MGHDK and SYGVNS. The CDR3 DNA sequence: TGTGCCAGCAGTGAATCCCGGGACAGGAGAATTCCCGGATCACCCCTCCACTTT. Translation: CASSESRDRRIPGSPLHF. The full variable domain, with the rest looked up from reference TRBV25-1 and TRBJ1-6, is EADIYQTPRYLVIGTGKKITLECSQTMGHDKMYWYQQDPGMELHLIHYSYGVNSTEKGDLSSESTVSRIRTEHFPLTLESARPSHTSQYLCASSESRDRRIPGSPLHFGNGTRLTVT.